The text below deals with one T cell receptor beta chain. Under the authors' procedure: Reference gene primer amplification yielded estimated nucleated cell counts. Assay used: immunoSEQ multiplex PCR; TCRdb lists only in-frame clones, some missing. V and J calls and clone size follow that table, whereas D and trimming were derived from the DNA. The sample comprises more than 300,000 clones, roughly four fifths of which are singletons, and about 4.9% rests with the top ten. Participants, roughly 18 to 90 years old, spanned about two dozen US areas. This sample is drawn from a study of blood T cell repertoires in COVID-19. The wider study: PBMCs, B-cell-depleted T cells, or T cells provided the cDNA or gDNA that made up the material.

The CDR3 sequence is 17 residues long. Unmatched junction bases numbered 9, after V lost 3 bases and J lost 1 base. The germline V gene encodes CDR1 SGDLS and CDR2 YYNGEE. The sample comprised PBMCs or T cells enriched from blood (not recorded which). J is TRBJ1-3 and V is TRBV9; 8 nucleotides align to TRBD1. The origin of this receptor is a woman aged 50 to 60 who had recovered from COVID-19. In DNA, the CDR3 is TGTGCCAGCAGCGCGACCCCGGGACAGGATTCTGGAAACACCATATATTTT. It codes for CASSATPGQDSGNTIYF.